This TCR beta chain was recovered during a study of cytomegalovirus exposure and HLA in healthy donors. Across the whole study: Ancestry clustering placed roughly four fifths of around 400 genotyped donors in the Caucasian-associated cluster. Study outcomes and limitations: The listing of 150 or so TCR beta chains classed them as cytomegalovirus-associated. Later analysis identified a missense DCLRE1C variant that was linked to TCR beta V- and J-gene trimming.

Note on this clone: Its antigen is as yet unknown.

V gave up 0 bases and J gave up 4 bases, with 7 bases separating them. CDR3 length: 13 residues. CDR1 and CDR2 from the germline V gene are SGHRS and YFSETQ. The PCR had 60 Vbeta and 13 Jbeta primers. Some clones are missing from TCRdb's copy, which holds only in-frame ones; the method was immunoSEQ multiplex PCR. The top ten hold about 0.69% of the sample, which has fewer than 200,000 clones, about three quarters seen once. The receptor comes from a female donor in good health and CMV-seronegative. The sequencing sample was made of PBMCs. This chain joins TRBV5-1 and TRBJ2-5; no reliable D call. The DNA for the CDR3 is TGCGCCAGCAGCTTGGACTTAAGAGAGACCCAGTACTTC. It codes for CASSLDLRETQYF.